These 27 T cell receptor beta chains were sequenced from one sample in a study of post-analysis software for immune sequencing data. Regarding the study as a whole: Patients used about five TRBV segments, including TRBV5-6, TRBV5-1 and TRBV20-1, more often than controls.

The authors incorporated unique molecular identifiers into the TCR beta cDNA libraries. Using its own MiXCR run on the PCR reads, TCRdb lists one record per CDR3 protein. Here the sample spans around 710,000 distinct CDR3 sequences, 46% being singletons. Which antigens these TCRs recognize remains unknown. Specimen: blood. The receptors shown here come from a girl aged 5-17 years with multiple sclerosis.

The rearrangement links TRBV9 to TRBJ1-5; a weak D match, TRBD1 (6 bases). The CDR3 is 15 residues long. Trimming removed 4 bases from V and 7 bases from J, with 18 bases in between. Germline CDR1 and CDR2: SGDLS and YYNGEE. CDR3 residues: CASSRDVGAGQPQHF. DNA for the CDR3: TGTGCCAGCAGCCGGGATGTGGGGGCCGGGCAGCCCCAGCATTTT.

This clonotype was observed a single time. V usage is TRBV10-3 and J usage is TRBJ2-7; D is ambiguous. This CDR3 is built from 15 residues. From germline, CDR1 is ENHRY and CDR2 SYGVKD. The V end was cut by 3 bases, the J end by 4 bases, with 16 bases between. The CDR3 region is CAISDSASSPYEQYF. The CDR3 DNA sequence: TGTGCCATCAGTGACAGTGCTTCGAGCCCATACGAGCAGTACTTC.

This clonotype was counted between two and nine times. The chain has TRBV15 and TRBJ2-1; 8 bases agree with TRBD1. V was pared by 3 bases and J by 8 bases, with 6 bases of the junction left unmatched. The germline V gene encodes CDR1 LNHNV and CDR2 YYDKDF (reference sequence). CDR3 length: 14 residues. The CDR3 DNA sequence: TGTGCCACCAGCAGCGGACAGGGATTGGATGAGCAGTTCTTC. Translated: CATSSGQGLDEQFF. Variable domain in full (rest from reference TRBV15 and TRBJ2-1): DAMVIQNPRYQVTQFGKPVTLSCSQTLNHNVMYWYQQKSSQAPKLLFHYYDKDFNNEADTPDNFQSRRPNTSFCFLDIRSPGLGDTAMYLCATSSGQGLDEQFFGPGTRLTVL.

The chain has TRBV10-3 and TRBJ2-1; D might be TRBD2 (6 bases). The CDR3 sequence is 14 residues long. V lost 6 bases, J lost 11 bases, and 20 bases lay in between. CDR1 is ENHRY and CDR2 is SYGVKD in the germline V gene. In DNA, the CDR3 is TGTGCCATCAGCGAGCGGACTAACCAATTGCAGCAGTTCTTC. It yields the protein CAISERTNQLQQFF.

For the CDR3, the DNA is TGCGCCAGCAGCCAAGAACATAGCGTGGGCACAGATACGCAGTATTTT. It yields the protein CASSQEHSVGTDTQYF. The genes are TRBV4-3 and TRBJ2-3; a possible D gene is TRBD2 (5 bases). The length of the CDR3 is 16 residues. V was pared by 0 bases and J by 1 base, with 11 bases between. Germline V gene lookup returns CDR1 LGHNA and CDR2 YSLEER.

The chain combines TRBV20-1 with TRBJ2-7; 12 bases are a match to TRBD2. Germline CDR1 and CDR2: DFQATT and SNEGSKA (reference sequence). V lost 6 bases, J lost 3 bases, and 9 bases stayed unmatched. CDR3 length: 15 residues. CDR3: CSAPSPTSGSYEQYF. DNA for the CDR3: TGCAGTGCCCCGTCCCCGACTAGCGGGAGCTACGAGCAGTACTTC.

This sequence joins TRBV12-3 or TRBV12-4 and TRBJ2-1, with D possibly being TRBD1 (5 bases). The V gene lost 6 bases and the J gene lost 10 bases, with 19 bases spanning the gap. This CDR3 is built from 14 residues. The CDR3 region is CASRTRIDSYEQFF. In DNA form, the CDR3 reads TGTGCCAGCAGGACCCGAATAGACAGCTACGAGCAGTTCTTC.

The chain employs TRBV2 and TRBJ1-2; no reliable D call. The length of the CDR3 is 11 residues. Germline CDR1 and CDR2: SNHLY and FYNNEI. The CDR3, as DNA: TGTGGGACCCGGACCCCTCATGGCTACACCTTC. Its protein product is CGTRTPHGYTF.

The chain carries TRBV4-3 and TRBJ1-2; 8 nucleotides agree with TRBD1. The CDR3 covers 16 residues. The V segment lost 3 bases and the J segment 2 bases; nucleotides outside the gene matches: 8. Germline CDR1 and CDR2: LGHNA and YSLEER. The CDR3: CASSQINGQGNYGYTF. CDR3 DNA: TGCGCCAGCAGCCAGATAAACGGACAGGGCAACTATGGCTACACCTTC.

The CDR3 region is CSITEGYTF. CDR3 coding DNA: TGCAGCATCACCGAGGGCTACACCTTC. The chain is built from TRBV29-1 and TRBJ1-2; D not resolved. CDR3 length: 9 residues. Trimming took 8 bases from V and 8 from J, leaving 9 bases between them. CDR1 and CDR2 (germline): SQVTM, ANQGSEA.

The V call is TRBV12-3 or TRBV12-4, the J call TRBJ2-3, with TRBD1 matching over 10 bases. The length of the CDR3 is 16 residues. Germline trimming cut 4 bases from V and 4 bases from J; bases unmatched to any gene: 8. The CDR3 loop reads CASSSRDRGLSDTQYF. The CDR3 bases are TGTGCCAGCAGTTCCCGGGACAGGGGTTTATCAGATACGCAGTATTTT.

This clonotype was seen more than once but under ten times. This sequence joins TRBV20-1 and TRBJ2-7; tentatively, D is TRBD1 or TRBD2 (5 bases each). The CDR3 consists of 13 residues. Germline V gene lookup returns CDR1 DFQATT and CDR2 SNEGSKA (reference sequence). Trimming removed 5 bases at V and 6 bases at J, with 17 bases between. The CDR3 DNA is TGCAGTGCTTCCCTAGCAGCTGGGGGCGAGCAGTACTTC. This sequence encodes CSASLAAGGEQYF.

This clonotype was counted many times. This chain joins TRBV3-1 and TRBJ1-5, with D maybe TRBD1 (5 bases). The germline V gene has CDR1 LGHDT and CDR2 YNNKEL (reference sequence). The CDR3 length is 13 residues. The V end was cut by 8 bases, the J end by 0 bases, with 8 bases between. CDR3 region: CASGTGSNQPQHF. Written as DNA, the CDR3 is TGTGCCAGCGGAACAGGTAGCAATCAGCCCCAGCATTTT.

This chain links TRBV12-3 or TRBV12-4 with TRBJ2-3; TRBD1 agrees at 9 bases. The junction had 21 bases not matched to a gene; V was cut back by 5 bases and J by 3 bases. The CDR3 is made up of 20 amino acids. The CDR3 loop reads CASSPQGINRGRGMTDTQYF. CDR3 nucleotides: TGTGCCAGCAGTCCGCAGGGGATTAACAGGGGGCGCGGGATGACAGATACGCAGTATTTT.

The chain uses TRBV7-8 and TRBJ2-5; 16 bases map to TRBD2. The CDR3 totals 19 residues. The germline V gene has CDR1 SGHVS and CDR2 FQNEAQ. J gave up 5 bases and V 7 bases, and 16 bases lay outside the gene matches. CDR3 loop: CASNEPGLAGGPSTETQYF. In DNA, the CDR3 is TGTGCCAGCAACGAACCGGGACTAGCGGGAGGGCCAAGTACCGAGACCCAGTACTTC.

Written as DNA, the CDR3 is TGTGCCAGCAGATTTACCGGACAGGGGTTCTACGAGCAGTACTTC. Translation gives CASRFTGQGFYEQYF. The chain carries TRBV27 and TRBJ2-7; 9 bases map to TRBD1. Germline-derived CDR1 and CDR2 are MNHEY and SMNVEV (reference sequence). Trimming took 6 bases from V and 3 from J; bases not matched to a gene: 9. The CDR3 has 15 amino acids.

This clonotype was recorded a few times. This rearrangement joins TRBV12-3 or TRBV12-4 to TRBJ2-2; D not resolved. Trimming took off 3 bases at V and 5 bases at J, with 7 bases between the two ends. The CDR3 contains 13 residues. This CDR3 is CASSFPGTGELFF. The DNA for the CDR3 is TGTGCCAGCAGTTTCCCCGGGACCGGGGAGCTGTTTTTT.

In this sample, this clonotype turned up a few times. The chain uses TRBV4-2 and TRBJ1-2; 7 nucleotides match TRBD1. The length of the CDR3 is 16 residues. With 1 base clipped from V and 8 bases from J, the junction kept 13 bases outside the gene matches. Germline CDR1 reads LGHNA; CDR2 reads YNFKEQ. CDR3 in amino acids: CASSQGPVWAGGGYTF. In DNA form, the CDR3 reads TGTGCCAGCAGCCAAGGGCCGGTCTGGGCAGGGGGGGGCTACACCTTC.

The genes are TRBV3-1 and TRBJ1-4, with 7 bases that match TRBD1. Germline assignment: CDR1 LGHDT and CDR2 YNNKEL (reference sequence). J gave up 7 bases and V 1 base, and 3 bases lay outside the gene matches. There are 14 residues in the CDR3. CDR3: CASSQVEGAEKLFF. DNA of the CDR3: TGTGCCAGCAGCCAAGTTGAGGGGGCTGAAAAACTGTTTTTT.

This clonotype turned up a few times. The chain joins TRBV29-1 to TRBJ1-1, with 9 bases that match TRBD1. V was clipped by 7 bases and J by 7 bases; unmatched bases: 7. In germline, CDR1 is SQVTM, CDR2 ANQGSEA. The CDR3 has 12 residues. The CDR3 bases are TGCAGCGGGACAGGGGACATCTTTGAAGCTTTCTTT. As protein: CSGTGDIFEAFF.

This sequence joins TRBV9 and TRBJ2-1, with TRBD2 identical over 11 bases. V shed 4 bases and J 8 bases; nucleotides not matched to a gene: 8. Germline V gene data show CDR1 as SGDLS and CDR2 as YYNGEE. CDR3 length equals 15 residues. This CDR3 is CASSPIAGGKHEQFF. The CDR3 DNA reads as TGTGCCAGCAGCCCTATAGCGGGAGGGAAACATGAGCAGTTCTTC. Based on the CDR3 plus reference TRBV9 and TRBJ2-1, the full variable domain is DSGVTQTPKHLITATGQRVTLRCSPRSGDLSVYWYQQSLDQGLQFLIQYYNGEERAKGNILERFSAQQFPDLHSELNLSSLELGDSALYFCASSPIAGGKHEQFFGPGTRLTVL.

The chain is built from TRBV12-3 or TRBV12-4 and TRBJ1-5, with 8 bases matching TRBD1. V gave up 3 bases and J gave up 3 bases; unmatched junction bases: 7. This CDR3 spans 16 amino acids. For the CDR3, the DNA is TGTGCCAGCAGTTTTTGGAGGGACAGGATCAATCAGCCCCAGCATTTT. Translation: CASSFWRDRINQPQHF.

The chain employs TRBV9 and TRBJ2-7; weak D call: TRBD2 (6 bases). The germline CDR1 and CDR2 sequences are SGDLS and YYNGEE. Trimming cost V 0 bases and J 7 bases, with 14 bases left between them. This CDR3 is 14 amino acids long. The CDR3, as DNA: TGTGCCAGCAGCGTAGCGGGAGCGGAAAATGAGCAGTACTTC. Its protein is CASSVAGAENEQYF.

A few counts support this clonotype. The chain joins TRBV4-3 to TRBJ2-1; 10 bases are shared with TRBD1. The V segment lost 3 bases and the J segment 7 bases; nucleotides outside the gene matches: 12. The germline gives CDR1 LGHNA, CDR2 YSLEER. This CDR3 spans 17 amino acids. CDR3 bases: TGCGCCAGCAGCCAGGCCCCGGGACAGGGGTTCAAGAATGAGCAGTTCTTC. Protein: CASSQAPGQGFKNEQFF.

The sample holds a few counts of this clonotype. CDR3 loop: CSARTPGFNYGYTF. In DNA, the CDR3 is TGCAGTGCTAGAACCCCGGGCTTTAACTATGGCTACACCTTC. The J gene is TRBJ1-2, the V gene TRBV20-1; no firm D call. CDR1 and CDR2 from the germline V gene are DFQATT and SNEGSKA (reference sequence). V lost 2 bases to trimming and J lost 1 base, with 11 bases between them. This CDR3 is 14 amino acids long.

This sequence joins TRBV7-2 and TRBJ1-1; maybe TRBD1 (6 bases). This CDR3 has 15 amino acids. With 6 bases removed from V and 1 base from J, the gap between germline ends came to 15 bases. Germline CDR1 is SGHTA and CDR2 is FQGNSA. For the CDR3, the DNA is TGTGCCAGCAGAATCCAAGGACAGACGAACACTGAAGCTTTCTTT. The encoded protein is CASRIQGQTNTEAFF.

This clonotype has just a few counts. The CDR3 region is CASSYSFGETQYF. CDR3 DNA sequence: TGTGCCAGCAGTTACTCTTTTGGGGAGACCCAGTACTTC. This chain connects TRBV6-5 to TRBJ2-5; no firm D call. The CDR3 runs to 13 residues. V lost 0 bases to trimming and J lost 5 bases, with 7 bases between them. The germline CDR1 and CDR2 sequences are MNHEY and SVGAGI.